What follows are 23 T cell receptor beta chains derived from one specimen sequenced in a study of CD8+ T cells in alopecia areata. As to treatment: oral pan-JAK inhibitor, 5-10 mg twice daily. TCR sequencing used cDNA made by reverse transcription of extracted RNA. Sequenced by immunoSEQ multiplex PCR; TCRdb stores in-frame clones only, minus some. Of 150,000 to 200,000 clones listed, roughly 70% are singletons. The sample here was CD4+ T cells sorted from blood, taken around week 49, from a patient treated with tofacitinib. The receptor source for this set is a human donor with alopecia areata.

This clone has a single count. The CDR3 DNA reads as TGTGCCAGCAGTGAAGACGGGACAGGCCACACAGATACGCAGTATTTT. Amino acids: CASSEDGTGHTDTQYF. The chain couples TRBV25-1 to TRBJ2-3; the match to TRBD1 covers 8 bases. Losses at the gene ends were 2 bases for V and 2 bases for J; bases not matched to a gene: 6. The CDR3 has 16 residues. Germline CDR1 is MGHDK and CDR2 is SYGVNS.

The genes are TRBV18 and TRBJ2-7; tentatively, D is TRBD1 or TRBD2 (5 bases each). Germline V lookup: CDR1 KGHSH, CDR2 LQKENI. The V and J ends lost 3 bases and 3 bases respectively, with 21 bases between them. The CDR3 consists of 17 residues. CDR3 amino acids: CASSPAVLRGRIYEQYF. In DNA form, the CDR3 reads TGTGCCAGCTCACCCGCCGTGTTGAGGGGACGAATCTACGAGCAGTACTTC.

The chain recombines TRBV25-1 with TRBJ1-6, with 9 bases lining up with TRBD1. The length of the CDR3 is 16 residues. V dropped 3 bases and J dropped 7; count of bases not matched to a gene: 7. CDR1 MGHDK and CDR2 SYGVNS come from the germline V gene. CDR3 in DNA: TGTGCCAGCAGTGAGCTTACCGGGACAGGGAATTCACCCCTCCACTTT. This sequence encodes CASSELTGTGNSPLHF.

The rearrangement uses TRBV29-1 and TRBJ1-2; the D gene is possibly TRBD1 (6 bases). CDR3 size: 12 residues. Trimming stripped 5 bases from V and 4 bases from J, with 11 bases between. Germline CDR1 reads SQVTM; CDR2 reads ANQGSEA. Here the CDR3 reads CSVRDNRYGYTF. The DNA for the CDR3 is TGCAGCGTTAGGGACAACCGCTATGGCTACACCTTC.

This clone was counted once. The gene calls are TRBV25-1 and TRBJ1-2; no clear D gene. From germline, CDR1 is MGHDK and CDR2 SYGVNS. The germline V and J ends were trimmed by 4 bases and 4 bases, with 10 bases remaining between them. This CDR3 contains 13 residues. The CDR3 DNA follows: TGTGCCAGCAGTGTATCGCTGACCTATGGCTACACCTTC. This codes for CASSVSLTYGYTF.

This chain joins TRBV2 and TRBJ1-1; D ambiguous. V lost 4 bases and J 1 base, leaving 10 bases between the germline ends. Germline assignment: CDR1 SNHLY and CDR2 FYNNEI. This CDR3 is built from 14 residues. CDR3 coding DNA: TGTGCCAGCAGTGCCGACACCTCGAACACTGAAGCTTTCTTT. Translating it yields CASSADTSNTEAFF.

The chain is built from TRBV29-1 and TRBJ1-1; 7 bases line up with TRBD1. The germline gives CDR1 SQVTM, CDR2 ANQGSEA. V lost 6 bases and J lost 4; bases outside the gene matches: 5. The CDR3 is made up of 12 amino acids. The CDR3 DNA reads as TGCAGCGTCCAGGGGGGGGGCACTGAAGCTTTCTTT. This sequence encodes CSVQGGGTEAFF.

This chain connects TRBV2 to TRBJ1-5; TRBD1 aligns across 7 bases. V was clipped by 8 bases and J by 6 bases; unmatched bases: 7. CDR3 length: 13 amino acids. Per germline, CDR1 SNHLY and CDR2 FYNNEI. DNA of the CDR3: TGTGCCAGCGTGGAGGGGGCCGGTCAGCCCCAGCATTTT. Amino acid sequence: CASVEGAGQPQHF.

The CDR3 DNA reads as TGTGCCAGTAGTACCCCAGCCCAGAGACGAAACTATGGCTACACCTTC. It specifies CASSTPAQRRNYGYTF. The V call is TRBV19, the J call TRBJ1-2; D ambiguous. CDR3 length: 16 residues. Germline assignment: CDR1 LNHDA and CDR2 SQIVND (reference sequence). Trimming stripped 4 bases from V and 2 bases from J, with 17 bases between.

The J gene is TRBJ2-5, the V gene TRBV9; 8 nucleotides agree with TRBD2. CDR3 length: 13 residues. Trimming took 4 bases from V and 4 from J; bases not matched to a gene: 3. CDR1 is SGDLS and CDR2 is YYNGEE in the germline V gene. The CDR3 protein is CASSTGGVETQYF. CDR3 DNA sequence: TGTGCCAGCAGCACCGGGGGGGTAGAGACCCAGTACTTC.

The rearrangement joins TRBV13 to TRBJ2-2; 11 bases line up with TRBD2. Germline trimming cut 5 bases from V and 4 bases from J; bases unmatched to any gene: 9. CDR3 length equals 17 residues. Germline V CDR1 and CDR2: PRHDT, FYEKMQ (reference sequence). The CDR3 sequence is CASSPSPGTSGTGELFF. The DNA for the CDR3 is TGTGCCAGCAGCCCTAGCCCCGGGACTAGCGGCACCGGGGAGCTGTTTTTT.

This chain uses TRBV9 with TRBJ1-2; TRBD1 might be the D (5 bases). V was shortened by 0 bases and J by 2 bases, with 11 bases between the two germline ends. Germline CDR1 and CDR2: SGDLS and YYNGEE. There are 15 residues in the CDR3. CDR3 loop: CASSVGRGENYGYTF. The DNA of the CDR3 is TGTGCCAGCAGCGTAGGAAGGGGTGAAAACTATGGCTACACCTTC. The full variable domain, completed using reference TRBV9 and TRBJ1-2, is DSGVTQTPKHLITATGQRVTLRCSPRSGDLSVYWYQQSLDQGLQFLIQYYNGEERAKGNILERFSAQQFPDLHSELNLSSLELGDSALYFCASSVGRGENYGYTFGSGTRLTVV.

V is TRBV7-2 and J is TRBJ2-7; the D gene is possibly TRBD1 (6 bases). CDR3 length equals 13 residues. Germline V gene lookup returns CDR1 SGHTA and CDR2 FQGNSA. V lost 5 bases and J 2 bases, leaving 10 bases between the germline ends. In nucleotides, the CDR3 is TGTGCCAGCAGCCTTTCAGGGGCCTACGAGCAGTACTTC. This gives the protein CASSLSGAYEQYF.

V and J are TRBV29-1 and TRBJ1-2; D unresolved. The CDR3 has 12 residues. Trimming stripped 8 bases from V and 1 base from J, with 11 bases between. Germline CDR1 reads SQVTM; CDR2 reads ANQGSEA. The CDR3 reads CSSLGSNYGYTF. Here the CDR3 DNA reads TGCAGCTCACTAGGCAGTAACTATGGCTACACCTTC. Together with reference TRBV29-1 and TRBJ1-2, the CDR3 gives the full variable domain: SAVISQKPSRDICQRGTSLTIQCQVDSQVTMMFWYRQQPGQSLTLIATANQGSEATYESGFVIDKFPISRPNLTFSTLTVSNMSPEDSSIYLCSSLGSNYGYTFGSGTRLTVV.

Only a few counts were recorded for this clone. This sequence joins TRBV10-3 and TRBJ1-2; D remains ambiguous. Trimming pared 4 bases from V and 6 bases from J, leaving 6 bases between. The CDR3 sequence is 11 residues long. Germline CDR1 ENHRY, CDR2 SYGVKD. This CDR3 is CAISGTDGYTF. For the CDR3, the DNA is TGTGCCATCAGTGGGACGGATGGCTACACCTTC.

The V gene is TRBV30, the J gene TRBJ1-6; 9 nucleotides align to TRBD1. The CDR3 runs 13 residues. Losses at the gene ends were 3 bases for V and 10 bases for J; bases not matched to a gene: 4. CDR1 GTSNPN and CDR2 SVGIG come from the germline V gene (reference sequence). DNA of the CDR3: TGTGCCTGGAGGGACAGGGGAGACTCACCCCTCCACTTT. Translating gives CAWRDRGDSPLHF.

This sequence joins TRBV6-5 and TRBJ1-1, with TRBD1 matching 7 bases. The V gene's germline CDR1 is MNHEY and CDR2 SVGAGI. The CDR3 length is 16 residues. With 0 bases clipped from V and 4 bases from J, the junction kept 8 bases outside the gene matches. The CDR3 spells CASSYSTGTVSTEAFF. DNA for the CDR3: TGTGCCAGCAGTTACTCGACAGGGACAGTGTCCACTGAAGCTTTCTTT.

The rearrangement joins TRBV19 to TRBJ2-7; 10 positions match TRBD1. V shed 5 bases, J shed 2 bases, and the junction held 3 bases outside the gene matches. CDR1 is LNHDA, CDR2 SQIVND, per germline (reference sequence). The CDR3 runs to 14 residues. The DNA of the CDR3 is TGTGCCAGTAGTCTGGGACAGGGGCCCTACGAGCAGTACTTC. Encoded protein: CASSLGQGPYEQYF.

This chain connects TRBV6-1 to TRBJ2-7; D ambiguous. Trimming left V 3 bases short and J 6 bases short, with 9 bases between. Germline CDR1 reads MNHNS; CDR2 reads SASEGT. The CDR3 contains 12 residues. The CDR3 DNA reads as TGTGCCAGCAGTGACACGGGTGGCGAGCAGTACTTC. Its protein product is CASSDTGGEQYF.

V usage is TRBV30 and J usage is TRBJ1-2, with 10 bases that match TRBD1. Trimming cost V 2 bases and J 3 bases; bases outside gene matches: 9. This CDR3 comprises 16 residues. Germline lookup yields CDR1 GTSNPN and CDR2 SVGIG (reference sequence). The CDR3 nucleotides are TGTGCCTGGAGTACGACCATGACAGGGGGCTACTATGGCTACACCTTC. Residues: CAWSTTMTGGYYGYTF.

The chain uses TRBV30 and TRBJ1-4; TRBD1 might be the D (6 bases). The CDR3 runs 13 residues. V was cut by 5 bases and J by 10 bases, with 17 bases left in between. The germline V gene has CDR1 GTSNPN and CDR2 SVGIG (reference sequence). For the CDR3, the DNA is TGTGCCTGGGCCAACAGGGCGAGGGGAAAACTGTTTTTT. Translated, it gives CAWANRARGKLFF.

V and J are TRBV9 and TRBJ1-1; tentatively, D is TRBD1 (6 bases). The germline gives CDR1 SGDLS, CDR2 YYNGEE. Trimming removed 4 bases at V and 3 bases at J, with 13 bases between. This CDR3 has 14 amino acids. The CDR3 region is CASSPRPGDTEAFF. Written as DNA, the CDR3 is TGTGCCAGCAGCCCCCGGCCAGGGGACACTGAAGCTTTCTTT. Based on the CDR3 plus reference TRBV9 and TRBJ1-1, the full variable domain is DSGVTQTPKHLITATGQRVTLRCSPRSGDLSVYWYQQSLDQGLQFLIQYYNGEERAKGNILERFSAQQFPDLHSELNLSSLELGDSALYFCASSPRPGDTEAFFGQGTRLTVV.

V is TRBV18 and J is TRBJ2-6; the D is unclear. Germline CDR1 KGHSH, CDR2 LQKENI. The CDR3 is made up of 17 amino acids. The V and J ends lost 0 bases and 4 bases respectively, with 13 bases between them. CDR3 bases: TGTGCCAGCTCACCACCGGCGTGGGTGGAGGGGGCCAACGTCCTGACTTTC. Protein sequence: CASSPPAWVEGANVLTF.